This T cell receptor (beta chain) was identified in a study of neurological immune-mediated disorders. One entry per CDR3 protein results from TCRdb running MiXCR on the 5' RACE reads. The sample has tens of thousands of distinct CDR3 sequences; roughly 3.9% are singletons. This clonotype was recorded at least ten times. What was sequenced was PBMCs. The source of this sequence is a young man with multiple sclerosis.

Written as DNA, the CDR3 is TGTGCCAGCAGTTTCAGGGGGCGTAGCACCGGGGAGCTGTTTTTT. Amino acid sequence: CASSFRGRSTGELFF. The J gene is TRBJ2-2, the V gene TRBV11-2, with 8 bases lining up with TRBD1. The CDR3 runs to 15 residues. V shed 6 bases, J shed 4 bases, and the junction held 7 bases outside the gene matches. The germline gives CDR1 SGHAT, CDR2 FQNNGV.